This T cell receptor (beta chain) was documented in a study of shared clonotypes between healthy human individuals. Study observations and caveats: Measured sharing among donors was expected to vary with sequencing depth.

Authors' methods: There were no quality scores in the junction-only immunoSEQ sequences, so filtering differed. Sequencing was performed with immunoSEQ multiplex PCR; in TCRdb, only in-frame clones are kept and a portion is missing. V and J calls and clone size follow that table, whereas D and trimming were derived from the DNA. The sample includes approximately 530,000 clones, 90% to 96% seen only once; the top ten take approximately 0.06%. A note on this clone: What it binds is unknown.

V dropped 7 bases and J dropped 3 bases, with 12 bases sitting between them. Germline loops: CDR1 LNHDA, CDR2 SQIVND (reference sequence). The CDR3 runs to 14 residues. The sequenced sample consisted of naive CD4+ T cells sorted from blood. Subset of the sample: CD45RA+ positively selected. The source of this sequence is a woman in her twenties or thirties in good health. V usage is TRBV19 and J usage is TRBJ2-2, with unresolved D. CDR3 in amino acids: CASKRYTHTGELFF. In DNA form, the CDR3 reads TGTGCCAGTAAAAGATATACCCACACCGGGGAGCTGTTTTTT. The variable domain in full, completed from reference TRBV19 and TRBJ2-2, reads DGGITQSPKYLFRKEGQNVTLSCEQNLNHDAMYWYRQDPGQGLRLIYYSQIVNDFQKGDIAEGYSVSREKKESFPLTVTSAQKNPTAFYLCASKRYTHTGELFFGEGSRLTVL.